These T cell receptor beta chains were read from a single sample in a study of cytomegalovirus exposure and HLA in healthy donors. Method: immunoSEQ multiplex PCR; TCRdb's copy keeps in-frame clones and lacks some. The data show more than 150,000 clones, with 65% to 80% seen just once and approximately 7% held by the top ten. The sequenced sample consisted of PBMCs. All receptors derive from a woman aged 40 to 50 in good health and CMV-seropositive. The CDR3 runs from the conserved cysteine through the conserved F or W. Fields, in order: J gene, V gene, D gene, clone size, CDR3 DNA, CDR3 protein. The D gene is left open where the match is weak. Not all rows give a size; the values are once, few, many and, for expanded clones, a class.

TRBJ1-1,TRBV5-4,TRBD1,few,TGTGCCAGCAGCTTGGGACAGGGGGCGACTGAAGCTTTCTTT,CASSLGQGATEAFF
TRBJ2-2,TRBV11-3,-,-,TGTGCCAGCAGCTTGAGGGATCCCGGGGAGCTGTTTTTT,CASSLRDPGELFF
TRBJ1-2,TRBV7-2,-,-,TGTGCCAGCAGCAAGTCTACAGGGTTGGGCAATGGCTACACCTTC,CASSKSTGLGNGYTF
TRBJ2-3,TRBV6-1,-,-,TGTGCCAGCAGTGAAGGGAGGACTTGGGATACGCAGTATTTT,CASSEGRTWDTQYF
TRBJ1-2,TRBV7-2,-,-,TGTGCCAGCAGCCTAGGAAGGACAGTTATGAACTATGGCTACACCTTC,CASSLGRTVMNYGYTF
TRBJ1-2,TRBV5-1,-,many,TGCGCCAGCAGCCTGACGGGGGATTATGGCTACACCTTC,CASSLTGDYGYTF
TRBJ2-7,TRBV18,-,-,TGTGCCAGCGAAGACAACAACCACTACGAGCAGTACTTC,CASEDNNHYEQYF
TRBJ1-6,TRBV6-1,-,few,TGTGCCAGCAGTGAAGGGGCCAGCCTCTCCGCTATTAATTCACCCCTCCACTTT,CASSEGASLSAINSPLHF
TRBJ2-7,TRBV15,-,medium-sized,TGTGCCACCAGCTCCCCGGGGAGGGACACTAATTACGAGCAGTACTTC,CATSSPGRDTNYEQYF
TRBJ2-7,TRBV29-1,-,-,TGCAGCGTCCGGAGCGGAAGCACTAGGCAGTACGAGCAGTACTTC,CSVRSGSTRQYEQYF
TRBJ2-2,TRBV7-8,TRBD2,-,TGTGCCAGCAGCTCCCCGAGTCGTGGCGGGGGGCCTAGCGGGGAGCTGTTTTTT,CASSSPSRGGGPSGELFF
TRBJ1-2,TRBV30,-,-,TGTGCCTGGAGTGCGGCAGCGACCGACTACACCTTC,CAWSAAATDYTF
TRBJ1-4,TRBV5-1,-,-,TGCGCCAGCAGCTTGGGAGTTTTGGCTAATGAAAAACTGTTTTTT,CASSLGVLANEKLFF
TRBJ2-7,TRBV18,-,-,TGTGCCAGCTCACCGTTATCTGGAGTCGAGCAGTACTTC,CASSPLSGVEQYF
TRBJ2-7,TRBV9,-,-,TGTGCCAGCAGCGAGCCCCAGGGTGGCAGGGGAAGCCACGAGCAGTACTTC,CASSEPQGGRGSHEQYF
TRBJ2-2,TRBV19,TRBD1,-,TGTGCCAGTAGTAGGGGGACAGGGTTAAACACCGGGGAGCTGTTTTTT,CASSRGTGLNTGELFF
TRBJ1-5,TRBV28,TRBD1,once,TGTGCCAGCAGCCGCAATCCGGGACAGGGTCGTCAGCCCCAGCATTTT,CASSRNPGQGRQPQHF
TRBJ1-2,TRBV9,TRBD1,-,TGTGCCAGCAGCACAGATGGACAGGGTTATGGCTACACCTTC,CASSTDGQGYGYTF
TRBJ2-7,TRBV6-9,-,few,TGTGCCAGCACTCAGGGTCCGGGTCTTTCCTACGAGCAGTACTTC,CASTQGPGLSYEQYF
TRBJ1-1,TRBV5-1,-,-,TGCGCCAGCAGCACGGACGGACAGATTTTGAACACTGAAGCTTTCTTT,CASSTDGQILNTEAFF
TRBJ1-4,TRBV7-9,TRBD1,-,TGTGCCAGCAGCCGACCGGGACAGGGCCATGAAAAACTGTTTTTT,CASSRPGQGHEKLFF
TRBJ1-4,TRBV7-2,-,-,TGTGCCAGCAGCTTAGGGGGGGTAAGAGGAGAAAAACTGTTTTTT,CASSLGGVRGEKLFF
TRBJ1-1,TRBV14,-,once,TGTGCCAGCAGCCAAGAGGCCGGGGTGAACACTGAAGCTTTCTTT,CASSQEAGVNTEAFF
TRBJ1-5,TRBV6-5,TRBD1,-,TGTGCCAGCAGTTCCCGACAGGGCTATCAGCCCCAGCATTTT,CASSSRQGYQPQHF
TRBJ1-1,TRBV27,-,-,TGTGCCAGCAGTTTGGTAAGGGGGAGCACTGAAGCTTTCTTT,CASSLVRGSTEAFF
TRBJ1-6,TRBV30,-,-,TGTGCCTGGAGTCTCCCCGGGAGGGGGGGTTCACCCCTCCACTTT,CAWSLPGRGGSPLHF
TRBJ2-6,TRBV28,-,-,TGTGCCGCATCACCGGCAGGACGTCCACTCTCTGGGGCCAACGGCCTGACTTTC,CAASPAGRPLSGANGLTF
TRBJ2-7,TRBV5-4,TRBD1,-,TGTGCCAGCAGCGAGGGACAGGGGAGGGACGAGCAGTACTTC,CASSEGQGRDEQYF
TRBJ1-2,TRBV5-8,-,-,TGTGCCAGCAGCTTCAGCCGAAACAGGGCCTCGGGCTACACCTTC,CASSFSRNRASGYTF
TRBJ1-2,TRBV4-1,-,once,TGCGCCAGCAGCCAACAACAGGGAGTCTATGGCTACACCTTC,CASSQQQGVYGYTF
TRBJ2-1,TRBV7-6,TRBD1,-,TGTGCCAGCAGCTTACTCCCGGGACAGAGCTCCTACAATGAGCAGTTCTTC,CASSLLPGQSSYNEQFF
TRBJ1-4,TRBV7-9,TRBD1,-,TGTGCCAGCCGGGACAGGGCGGATTCACTGTTTTTT,CASRDRADSLFF